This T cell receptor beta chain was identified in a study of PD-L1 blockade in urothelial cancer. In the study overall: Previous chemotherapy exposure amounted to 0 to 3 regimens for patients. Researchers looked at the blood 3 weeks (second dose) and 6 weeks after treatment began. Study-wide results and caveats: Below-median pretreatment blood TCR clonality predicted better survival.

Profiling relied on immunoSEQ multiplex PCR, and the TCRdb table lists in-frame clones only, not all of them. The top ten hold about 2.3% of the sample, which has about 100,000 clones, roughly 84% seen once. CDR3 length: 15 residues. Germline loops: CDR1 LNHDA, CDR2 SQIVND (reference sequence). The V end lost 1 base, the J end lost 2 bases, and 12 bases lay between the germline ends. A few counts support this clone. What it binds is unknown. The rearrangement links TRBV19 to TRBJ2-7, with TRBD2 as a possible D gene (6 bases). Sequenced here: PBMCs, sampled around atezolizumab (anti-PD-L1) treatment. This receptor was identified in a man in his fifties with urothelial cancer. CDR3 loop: CASSIGSGFPYEQYF. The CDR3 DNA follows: TGTGCCAGTAGTATAGGTAGCGGCTTCCCCTACGAGCAGTACTTC.